This T cell receptor (beta chain) stems from a study of human T cells and chemical hapten exposure. Findings of the study overall: TCRs exceeding a frequency of 1 in 1000 stayed unchanged under DPC sensitization.

This clonotype has at least ten counts. Its target is unknown. Germline loops: CDR1 SGHTA, CDR2 FQGNSA. The V gene lost 0 bases and the J gene lost 0 bases, with 12 bases spanning the gap. The CDR3 runs to 17 residues. The template was total RNA from unfractionated whole blood. The library gave individual cDNA molecules unique molecular identifiers. In the original analysis: Between 23,224 and 690,600 TCRs appeared in each sample, and the median stood at approximately 100,000. TCRdb ran MiXCR on the 5' RACE reads and lists one entry per CDR3 protein. The V and J calls reflect TCRdb's pipeline rather than the authors' work. The data hold more than 140,000 distinct CDR3 sequences, with 3.5% to 5% observed a single time.

The receptor was isolated from a female donor in good health. The chain links TRBV7-2 to TRBJ2-1; D call uncertain. The CDR3 sequence is CASSLAISESSYNEQFF. CDR3 bases: TGTGCCAGCAGCTTAGCGATAAGCGAGAGCTCCTACAATGAGCAGTTCTTC. Filled out from reference TRBV7-2 and TRBJ2-1, the complete variable domain reads GAGVSQSPSNKVTEKGKDVELRCDPISGHTALYWYRQSLGQGLEFLIYFQGNSAPDKSGLPSDRFSAERTGGSVSTLTIQRTQQEDSAVYLCASSLAISESSYNEQFFGPGTRLTVL.